Listed here are 32 T cell receptor beta chains from one sample, sequenced in a study of T cell responses to AZD1222 COVID-19 vaccine. Profiling relied on immunoSEQ multiplex PCR, and the TCRdb table lists in-frame clones only, not all of them. In the table there are about 140,000 clones, around 84% of which are singletons. Sequencing used peripheral blood, obtained 28 days after the second AZD1222 dose. Source of these receptors: an adult who received the AZD1222 COVID-19 vaccine.

In the case of this clone: The sample carries other DNA sequences with the same CDR3. This chain uses TRBV18 with TRBJ2-7; no definite D call. V lost 2 bases and J 0 bases, leaving 2 bases between the germline ends. The CDR3 spans 12 residues. Germline CDR1 and CDR2: KGHSH and LQKENI. CDR3 in DNA: TGTGCCAGCTCACCAGGCTCCTACGAGCAGTACTTC. Amino acid sequence: CASSPGSYEQYF.

The chain joins TRBV27 to TRBJ1-3; D unclear. CDR3 size: 14 residues. Trimming removed 4 bases from V and 0 bases from J, with 7 bases in between. Germline assignment: CDR1 MNHEY and CDR2 SMNVEV (reference sequence). CDR3 amino acids: CASSSSDSGNTIYF. CDR3 DNA sequence: TGTGCCAGCAGTTCGTCGGACTCTGGAAACACCATATATTTT.

The gene calls are TRBV10-1 and TRBJ2-3; D possibly corresponds to TRBD2 (6 bases). Per the germline V gene, CDR1 is WNHNN and CDR2 is SYGVQD (reference sequence). The CDR3 is 14 residues long. V lost 5 bases, J lost 3 bases, and 12 bases lay in between. CDR3 in amino acids: CASSRAGLTDTQYF. The CDR3 DNA reads TGCGCCAGCAGTCGAGCGGGCTTGACAGATACGCAGTATTTT.

This rearrangement joins TRBV19 to TRBJ1-1, with a weak D call TRBD1 (5 bases). Trimming removed 9 bases at V and 9 bases at J, with 23 bases between. The CDR3 consists of 14 residues. Germline V gene sequence: CDR1 LNHDA, CDR2 SQIVND (reference sequence). The CDR3 is CASRFGGGWTKAFF. The CDR3, as DNA: TGTGCCAGCCGATTCGGCGGGGGTTGGACTAAAGCTTTCTTT.

The chain couples TRBV5-1 to TRBJ1-3; D is ambiguous. With 4 bases removed from V and 3 bases from J, the gap between germline ends came to 11 bases. This CDR3 contains 14 residues. Per germline, CDR1 SGHRS and CDR2 YFSETQ. The CDR3 nucleotides read TGCGCCAGCAGCCTCGGTTCCGATGGAAACACCATATATTTT. It yields the protein CASSLGSDGNTIYF.

This clone was counted between two and nine times. This chain uses TRBV7-2 with TRBJ1-3; D is unresolved. V was shortened by 5 bases and J by 0 bases, with 14 bases between the two germline ends. The germline gives CDR1 SGHTA, CDR2 FQGNSA. The CDR3 covers 16 residues. CDR3 region: CASSPQDRISGNTIYF. CDR3 DNA: TGTGCCAGCAGCCCCCAGGACCGAATCTCTGGAAACACCATATATTTT.

The rearrangement links TRBV10-3 to TRBJ1-1; no definite D call. The CDR3 loop spans 13 amino acids. Trimming left V 8 bases short and J 0 bases short, with 10 bases between. Germline V gene lookup returns CDR1 ENHRY and CDR2 SYGVKD. This CDR3 reads CAISRGLNTEAFF. CDR3 coding DNA: TGTGCCATCTCTCGGGGATTGAACACTGAAGCTTTCTTT.

The chain links TRBV6-1 to TRBJ1-1; D may be TRBD1 (6 bases). CDR3 length equals 14 residues. Germline CDR1 and CDR2: MNHNS and SASEGT. V dropped 7 bases and J dropped 1 base, with 13 bases sitting between them. CDR3 coding DNA: TGTGCCAGCAAGTTGACAGGCCCGAACACTGAAGCTTTCTTT. Its protein is CASKLTGPNTEAFF.

The V and J genes are TRBV28 and TRBJ2-3; 10 bases line up with TRBD2. Per germline, CDR1 MDHEN and CDR2 SYDVKM. J was trimmed by 2 bases and V by 5 bases; bases with no gene match: 13. There are 18 residues in the CDR3. CDR3 sequence (DNA): TGTGCCAGCAGTCCTCGAGGAGCTAGCGGGGGCTTCACAGATACGCAGTATTTT. Translation gives CASSPRGASGGFTDTQYF.

The J gene is TRBJ2-6, the V gene TRBV9; D may correspond to TRBD1 or TRBD2 (5 bases each). Germline CDR1 is SGDLS and CDR2 is YYNGEE. The CDR3 contains 15 residues. Between the trimmed V and J ends, which lost 6 bases and 0 bases, there was a span of 10 bases. CDR3 DNA sequence: TGTGCCAGCACAATGAGGGGCTCTGGGGCCAACGTCCTGACTTTC. Translation: CASTMRGSGANVLTF.

The chain combines TRBV18 with TRBJ2-3; D uncertain. V lost 5 bases, J lost 2 bases, and 11 bases lay in between. Germline V lookup: CDR1 KGHSH, CDR2 LQKENI. The CDR3 length is 14 residues. The CDR3 DNA sequence: TGTGCCAGCTCAGTTCTGGGCTCCACAGATACGCAGTATTTT. Translated: CASSVLGSTDTQYF.

The chain carries TRBV3-1 (or the pseudogene TRBV3-2) and TRBJ2-1; D not resolved. Germline CDR1 and CDR2: LGHDT and YNNKEL (reference sequence). The V gene lost 4 bases and the J gene lost 4 bases, with 11 bases spanning the gap. The CDR3 spans 14 residues. The CDR3 sequence: CASSRDPAYNEQFF. The CDR3, as DNA: TGTGCCAGCAGCCGAGATCCGGCTTACAATGAGCAGTTCTTC.

The CDR3 sequence: CASNQGQLNTEAFF. The CDR3 bases are TGCGCCAGCAATCAAGGACAACTGAACACTGAAGCTTTCTTT. The gene calls are TRBV5-1 and TRBJ1-1, with a weak D call TRBD1 (5 bases). The V end was cut by 6 bases, the J end by 0 bases, with 12 bases between. The length of the CDR3 is 14 residues. Germline V gene data show CDR1 as SGHRS and CDR2 as YFSETQ.

The CDR3 loop is CASSLPSGSYEQYF. For the CDR3, the DNA is TGTGCCAGCAGCTTGCCTAGCGGGAGCTACGAGCAGTACTTC. This chain connects TRBV5-4 to TRBJ2-7; 10 positions agree with TRBD2. With V trimmed by 1 base and J by 3 bases, 1 base remained unmatched. The length of the CDR3 is 14 residues. Germline lookup yields CDR1 SGHNT and CDR2 YYREEE (reference sequence). Full variable domain (outside the CDR3, taken from reference TRBV5-4 and TRBJ2-7): ETGVTQSPTHLIKTRGQQVTLRCSSQSGHNTVSWYQQALGQGPQFIFQYYREEENGRGNFPPRFSGLQFPNYSSELNVNALELDDSALYLCASSLPSGSYEQYFGPGTRLTVT.

The V gene is TRBV5-1, the J gene TRBJ1-1; TRBD1 matches 11 bases. The germline V gene has CDR1 SGHRS and CDR2 YFSETQ. V was pared by 4 bases and J by 6 bases, with 5 bases of the junction left unmatched. The CDR3 consists of 14 residues. As DNA, the CDR3 is TGCGCCAGCAGCGGACGGACAGGGGGCTCTGAAGCTTTCTTT. It codes for CASSGRTGGSEAFF.

This clone was found once. The chain is built from TRBV12-3 or TRBV12-4 and TRBJ1-5; D gene uncertain. This CDR3 region has 13 residues. V dropped 4 bases and J dropped 4 bases, with 8 bases sitting between them. This CDR3 reads CASSSPVNQPQHF. The CDR3 DNA reads TGTGCCAGCAGTTCCCCGGTTAATCAGCCCCAGCATTTT.

This chain links TRBV6-5 with TRBJ2-7; D is unclear. The V and J ends lost 4 bases and 1 base respectively, with 8 bases between them. Germline V gene lookup returns CDR1 MNHEY and CDR2 SVGAGI. This CDR3 has 13 residues. DNA of the CDR3: TGTGCCAGCAGTTCCCCCCGATCCTACGAGCAGTACTTC. Translating it yields CASSSPRSYEQYF.

The chain links TRBV4-1 to TRBJ2-3, with 12 bases matching TRBD2. The CDR3 is 17 amino acids. V was pared by 2 bases and J by 2 bases, with 5 bases of the junction left unmatched. Germline V gives CDR1 MGHRA, CDR2 YSYEKL. The CDR3 loop reads CASSQRGLAGNTDTQYF. As DNA, the CDR3 is TGCGCCAGCAGCCAAAGGGGACTAGCGGGTAACACAGATACGCAGTATTTT.

The gene calls are TRBV5-6 and TRBJ1-3; no firm D call. The length of the CDR3 is 14 residues. V lost 0 bases and J lost 2, with 6 bases in between. Germline loops: CDR1 SGHDT, CDR2 YYEEEE. The CDR3 reads CASSLGGTGNTIYF. CDR3 DNA sequence: TGTGCCAGCAGCTTGGGGGGTACTGGAAACACCATATATTTT.

The gene calls are TRBV19 and TRBJ1-1, with 9 bases aligning to TRBD1. CDR1 and CDR2 from the germline V gene are LNHDA and SQIVND (reference sequence). The CDR3 spans 15 residues. V lost 5 bases and J lost 5; bases outside the gene matches: 9. DNA of the CDR3: TGTGCCAGTAGTCGCCCCGGGACAGGGCAAACTGAAGCTTTCTTT. Residues: CASSRPGTGQTEAFF.

The genes are TRBV5-1 and TRBJ1-1; D ambiguous. Germline lookup yields CDR1 SGHRS and CDR2 YFSETQ. V shed 0 bases and J shed 3 bases, with 9 bases lying between them. The CDR3 spans 14 residues. CDR3 nucleotide sequence: TGCGCCAGCAGCTTGGTAAAGGGTGACACTGAAGCTTTCTTT. Protein sequence: CASSLVKGDTEAFF. Drawing the rest from reference TRBV5-1 and TRBJ1-1, the complete variable domain is KAGVTQTPRYLIKTRGQQVTLSCSPISGHRSVSWYQQTPGQGLQFLFEYFSETQRNKGNFPGRFSGRQFSNSRSEMNVSTLELGDSALYLCASSLVKGDTEAFFGQGTRLTVV.

The chain couples TRBV3-1 (or the pseudogene TRBV3-2) to TRBJ1-1; D is perhaps TRBD1 (6 bases). Trimming took 4 bases from V and 11 from J, leaving 14 bases between them. The CDR3 runs to 12 residues. CDR1 is LGHDT and CDR2 is YNNKEL in the germline V gene (reference sequence). The CDR3 region has the DNA TGTGCCAGCAGCCCTCTTGGGGGCAGGGCTTTCTTT. Protein sequence: CASSPLGGRAFF.

The chain employs TRBV12-3 or TRBV12-4 and TRBJ2-7, with 7 positions matching TRBD1. CDR3 length equals 12 residues. V trimming: 8 bases; J trimming: 3 bases; junction bases outside the gene matches: 4. For the CDR3, the DNA is TGTGCCAGCCGGGACAGAGGCTACGAGCAGTACTTC. Protein product: CASRDRGYEQYF.

V gene TRBV10-3 combines with J gene TRBJ1-2, with unresolved D. Trimming stripped 2 bases from V and 6 bases from J, with 10 bases between. CDR1 is ENHRY, CDR2 SYGVKD, per germline. The CDR3 sequence is 13 residues long. The CDR3: CAISEEVVNGYTF. The CDR3 region has the DNA TGTGCCATCAGTGAGGAGGTGGTGAATGGCTACACCTTC.

The rearrangement joins TRBV7-8 to TRBJ1-6; D not resolved. CDR1 is SGHVS and CDR2 is FQNEAQ in the germline V gene. V was pared by 5 bases and J by 11 bases, with 10 bases between. CDR3 size: 12 residues. CDR3 coding DNA: TGTGCCAGCAGCCCGCAGTTTCCACCCCTCCACTTT. This encodes CASSPQFPPLHF.

On this clone itself: The sample carries other DNA sequences with the same CDR3. CDR3 nucleotide sequence: TGTGCCAGCCTGGCAGGGTCTTCCTACGAGCAGTACTTC. Its translation: CASLAGSSYEQYF. The gene calls are TRBV6-5 and TRBJ2-7; a weak D match, TRBD1 (5 bases). Per germline, CDR1 MNHEY and CDR2 SVGAGI. With 8 bases removed from V and 1 base from J, the gap between germline ends came to 12 bases. This CDR3 region has 13 residues.

The chain is built from TRBV11-3 and TRBJ2-7; maybe TRBD1 (5 bases). CDR3 length equals 12 residues. Germline CDR1 reads SGHNT; CDR2 reads YENEEA. The V end lost 1 base, the J end lost 6 bases, and 7 bases lay between the germline ends. The CDR3 region has the DNA TGTGCCAGCAGCTTAGGAAGGGGCGAGCAGTACTTC. This encodes CASSLGRGEQYF.

The chain combines TRBV10-3 with TRBJ1-1; 7 bases align to TRBD1. The CDR3 is made up of 13 amino acids. Germline loops: CDR1 ENHRY, CDR2 SYGVKD. The junction had 2 bases not matched to a gene; V was cut back by 4 bases and J by 3 bases. Written as DNA, the CDR3 is TGTGCCATCAGTGGACAGGGCGACACTGAAGCTTTCTTT. Amino acids: CAISGQGDTEAFF.

The J gene is TRBJ1-2, the V gene TRBV27; 9 nucleotides match TRBD1. The CDR3 length is 12 residues. Germline CDR1 MNHEY, CDR2 SMNVEV (reference sequence). Unmatched junction bases numbered 3, after V lost 5 bases and J lost 8 bases. CDR3 protein: CASSRGTGGYTF. For the CDR3, the DNA is TGTGCCAGCAGTCGTGGGACAGGGGGCTACACCTTC.

V is TRBV15 and J is TRBJ1-5, with TRBD1 as a possible D gene (5 bases). The CDR3 is 15 residues long. Trimming took off 1 base at V and 1 base at J, with 8 bases between the two ends. Germline V lookup: CDR1 LNHNV, CDR2 YYDKDF (reference sequence). This CDR3 reads CATSRGGASNQPQHF. The CDR3 nucleotides are TGTGCCACCAGCAGAGGAGGGGCGAGCAATCAGCCCCAGCATTTT.

The chain has TRBV11-2 and TRBJ2-7; D call uncertain. Germline loops: CDR1 SGHAT, CDR2 FQNNGV. Trimming stripped 2 bases from V and 2 bases from J, with 13 bases between. This CDR3 is 15 amino acids long. The CDR3 here is CASSLNSRPTYEQYF. CDR3 in DNA: TGTGCCAGCAGCTTAAACTCCAGGCCCACCTACGAGCAGTACTTC.

V gene TRBV11-2 combines with J gene TRBJ2-3; tentative D call: TRBD2 (7 bases). V shed 0 bases and J shed 5 bases, with 18 bases lying between them. Germline V CDR1 and CDR2: SGHAT, FQNNGV. The CDR3 consists of 17 residues. In DNA form, the CDR3 reads TGTGCCAGCAGCTTAGACCCCCCGGGGGGCTTAAAAGATACGCAGTATTTT. Translating it yields CASSLDPPGGLKDTQYF.